The present T cell receptor (beta chain) was sequenced within a study of blood T cell repertoires in COVID-19. Study information: Acute and convalescent COVID-19 specimens originated in the United States, Italy and Spain. Sample material is recorded as cDNA or gDNA derived from T cells, B-cell-depleted T cells, or PBMCs.

Authors' data handling: Quantification of nucleated cells was approximated via reference gene primer amplification. TCRdb's table, derived via immunoSEQ multiplex PCR, lists solely in-frame clones and lacks some. V and J calls and clone size follow that table, whereas D and trimming were derived from the DNA. The data show over 70,000 clones, with about three quarters seen just once and 7% held by the top ten. The CDR3 extends over 15 amino acids. V shed 4 bases and J shed 5 bases, with 15 bases lying between them. Germline V lookup: CDR1 SGHRS, CDR2 YFSETQ. The source material was peripheral blood. This sequence was found in a man aged 70-80 years with acute or convalescent COVID-19. This rearrangement joins TRBV5-1 to TRBJ2-2, with D perhaps TRBD2 (7 bases). The CDR3 loop is CASSPFRGGTGELFF. The DNA of the CDR3 is TGCGCCAGCAGCCCCTTCAGGGGAGGGACCGGGGAGCTGTTTTTT.